This TCR beta chain originates from a study of blood T cell repertoires in COVID-19. At the level of the study: There were acute and convalescent COVID-19 samples, and they came from the United States, Italy and Spain.

Germline loops: CDR1 MNHEY, CDR2 SVGEGT. The CDR3 totals 17 residues. V lost 2 bases, J lost 3 bases, and 16 bases lay in between. Methods used by the authors: Amplification of reference gene primers was used by the study to estimate nucleated cell counts. Generated by immunoSEQ multiplex PCR, the TCRdb table keeps only in-frame clones and is missing some. The DNA gave D and trimming, while V, J and clone size come from that table. The table includes about 230,000 clones, 83% detected once. The receptor was derived from a man aged 40-49 years with active or convalescent COVID-19. The rearrangement joins TRBV6-2 or TRBV6-3 to TRBJ2-2; D is perhaps TRBD1 (5 bases). The source material was peripheral blood. For the CDR3, the DNA is TGTGCCAGCAGTTACCCCTCGCAAGGGGCGGACACCGGGGAGCTGTTTTTT. As protein: CASSYPSQGADTGELFF.